This passage covers 9 T cell receptor beta chains from one sample sequenced in a study of identical twins. TCRdb re-called the 5' RACE reads through MiXCR, storing one row per CDR3 protein. The data show 600,000 to 800,000 distinct CDR3 sequences, with 21% seen just once and 4.3% held by the top ten. These data were likewise used in another study, on T cells expressing NK-cell markers.

Sequencing used PBMCs. The receptor source for this set is a woman aged 18-29 years in good health.

The rearrangement joins TRBV29-1 to TRBJ1-1; no clear D. Germline CDR1 is SQVTM and CDR2 is ANQGSEA. CDR3 length equals 15 residues. Trimming pared 3 bases from V and 1 base from J, leaving 15 bases between. The CDR3 is CSVEVVGRENTEAFF. CDR3 nucleotide sequence: TGCAGCGTTGAGGTGGTGGGTAGGGAGAACACTGAAGCTTTCTTT.

The chain is built from TRBV5-1 and TRBJ2-3; the D is unclear. The CDR3 is 12 amino acids. Germline loops: CDR1 SGHRS, CDR2 YFSETQ. With 4 bases removed from V and 3 bases from J, the gap between germline ends came to 6 bases. Here the CDR3 reads CASSEQTDTQYF. DNA for the CDR3: TGCGCCAGCAGCGAACAAACAGATACGCAGTATTTT.

The chain employs TRBV20-1 and TRBJ2-3; 7 bases are a match to TRBD2. The CDR3 length is 12 residues. After removal of 4 bases from V and 10 bases from J, the junction contained 8 bases not matched to a gene. Germline V gene data show CDR1 as DFQATT and CDR2 as SNEGSKA (reference sequence). The CDR3 DNA follows: TGCAGTGCTAAACGGGGAGGGGATGCGCAGTATTTT. It yields the protein CSAKRGGDAQYF.

The gene calls are TRBV7-9 and TRBJ2-1; TRBD2 matches at 10 bases. The germline V gene encodes CDR1 SEHNR and CDR2 FQNEAQ (reference sequence). V gave up 5 bases and J gave up 5 bases; unmatched junction bases: 9. The length of the CDR3 is 16 residues. As DNA, the CDR3 is TGTGCCAGCAGCGTTCTAGCGGGAGTTGTACACAATGAGCAGTTCTTC. Its translation: CASSVLAGVVHNEQFF.

This chain joins TRBV29-1 and TRBJ2-1, with 7 bases aligning to TRBD1. Germline V gene sequence: CDR1 SQVTM, CDR2 ANQGSEA. Unmatched junction bases numbered 5, after V lost 3 bases and J lost 0 bases. The CDR3 has 15 residues. Here the CDR3 DNA reads TGCAGCGTTGAGGTGACAGGGATCTCCTACAATGAGCAGTTCTTC. This encodes CSVEVTGISYNEQFF.

This clonotype has only a few counts. This sequence joins TRBV9 and TRBJ2-7; 9 positions match TRBD1. Trimming took 3 bases from V and 6 from J; bases not matched to a gene: 7. CDR3 length equals 14 residues. Germline V CDR1 and CDR2: SGDLS, YYNGEE. In nucleotides, the CDR3 is TGTGCCAGCAGCGCGGCGTCGGGACAGGGCGAGCAGTACTTC. Its translation: CASSAASGQGEQYF.

This clonotype was seen more than once but under ten times. The chain links TRBV29-1 to TRBJ2-5; 7 bases are shared with TRBD1. The V and J ends lost 4 bases and 4 bases, in that order; junction bases with no gene match: 21. CDR3 length equals 18 residues. The germline gives CDR1 SQVTM, CDR2 ANQGSEA. CDR3 residues: CSVVKTPDRWTVGETQYF. Here the CDR3 DNA reads TGCAGCGTTGTCAAAACCCCGGACAGGTGGACGGTGGGAGAGACCCAGTACTTC.

This clonotype appeared a few times. The rearrangement uses TRBV7-9 and TRBJ2-4, with TRBD1 matching 8 bases. This CDR3 is 16 amino acids long. The ends lost 0 bases at V and 10 bases at J; junction bases unmatched: 11. The germline CDR1 and CDR2 sequences are SEHNR and FQNEAQ (reference sequence). CDR3 sequence reads: CASSLAVGDRFLIQYF. In nucleotides, the CDR3 is TGTGCCAGCAGCTTAGCCGTCGGGGACAGGTTCCTAATTCAGTACTTC.

This chain uses TRBV11-3 with TRBJ1-1, with D unclear. The V gene's germline CDR1 is SGHNT and CDR2 YENEEA. Trimming stripped 5 bases from V and 3 bases from J, with 10 bases between. This CDR3 contains 13 residues. The CDR3 is CASSSQGYTEAFF. The CDR3 nucleotides read TGTGCCAGCAGCAGTCAAGGGTACACTGAAGCTTTCTTT.